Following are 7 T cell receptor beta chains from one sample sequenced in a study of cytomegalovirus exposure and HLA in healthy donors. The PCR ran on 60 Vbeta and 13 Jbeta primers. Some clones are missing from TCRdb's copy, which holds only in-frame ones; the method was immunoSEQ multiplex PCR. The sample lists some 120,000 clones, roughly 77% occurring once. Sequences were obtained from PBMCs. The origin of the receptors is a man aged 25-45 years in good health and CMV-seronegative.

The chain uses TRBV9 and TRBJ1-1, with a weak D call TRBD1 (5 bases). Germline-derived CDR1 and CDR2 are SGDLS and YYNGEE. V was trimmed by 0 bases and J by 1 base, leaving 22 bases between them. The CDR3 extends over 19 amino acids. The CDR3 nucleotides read TGTGCCAGCAGCGTAGATCTAGGTGGGGGGAACAGGCAGAACACTGAAGCTTTCTTT. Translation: CASSVDLGGGNRQNTEAFF.

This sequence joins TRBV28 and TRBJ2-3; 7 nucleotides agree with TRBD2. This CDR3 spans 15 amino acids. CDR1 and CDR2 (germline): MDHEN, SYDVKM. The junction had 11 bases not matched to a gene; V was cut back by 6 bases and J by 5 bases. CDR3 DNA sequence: TGTGCCAGCAGGGCTTGGGGGAGGGGAAAAGATACGCAGTATTTT. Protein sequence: CASRAWGRGKDTQYF.

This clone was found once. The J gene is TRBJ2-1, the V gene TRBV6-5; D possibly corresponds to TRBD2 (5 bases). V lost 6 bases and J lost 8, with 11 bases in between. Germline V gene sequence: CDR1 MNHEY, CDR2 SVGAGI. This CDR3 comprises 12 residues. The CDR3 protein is CASRDSLYEQFF. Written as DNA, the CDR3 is TGTGCCAGCAGGGACTCCTTGTATGAGCAGTTCTTC.

CDR3 in amino acids: CASSQGPDARGGNTIYF. The CDR3 nucleotides read TGTGCCAGCAGCCAAGGACCGGACGCCAGAGGGGGAAACACCATATATTTT. V gene TRBV4-2 combines with J gene TRBJ1-3; D gene ambiguous. Per germline, CDR1 LGHNA and CDR2 YNFKEQ. V was shortened by 1 base and J by 4 bases, with 17 bases between the two germline ends. The CDR3 runs to 17 residues.

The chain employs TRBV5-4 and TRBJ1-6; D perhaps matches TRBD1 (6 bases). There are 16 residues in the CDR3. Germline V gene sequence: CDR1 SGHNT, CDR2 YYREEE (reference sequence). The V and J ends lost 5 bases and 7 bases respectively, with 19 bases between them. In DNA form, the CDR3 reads TGTGCCAGCAGTCCTAGGGAGGGGGGCGAAAATTCACCCCTCCACTTT. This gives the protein CASSPREGGENSPLHF. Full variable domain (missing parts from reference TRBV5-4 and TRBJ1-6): ETGVTQSPTHLIKTRGQQVTLRCSSQSGHNTVSWYQQALGQGPQFIFQYYREEENGRGNFPPRFSGLQFPNYSSELNVNALELDDSALYLCASSPREGGENSPLHFGNGTRLTVT.

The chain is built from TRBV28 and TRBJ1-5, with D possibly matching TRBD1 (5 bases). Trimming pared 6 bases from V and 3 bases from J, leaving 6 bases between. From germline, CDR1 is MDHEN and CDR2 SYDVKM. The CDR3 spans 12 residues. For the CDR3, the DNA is TGTGCCAGCAGGGGGCCCAATCAGCCCCAGCATTTT. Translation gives CASRGPNQPQHF.

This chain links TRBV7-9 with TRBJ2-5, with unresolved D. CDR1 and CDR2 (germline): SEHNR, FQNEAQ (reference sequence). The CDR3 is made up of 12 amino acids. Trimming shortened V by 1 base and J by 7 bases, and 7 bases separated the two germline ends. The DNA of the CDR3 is TGTGCCAGCAGCTTAGACAGTTGGACCCAGTACTTC. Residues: CASSLDSWTQYF.